This is a list of T cell receptor beta chains from one sample in a study of T cell changes during pregnancy in multiple sclerosis. The method was immunoSEQ multiplex PCR; TCRdb's version includes in-frame clones alone and lacks a portion of them. Of around 75,000 clones in the sample, roughly 90% were seen once. The input for sequencing was CD4+ T cells from peripheral blood mononuclear cells, taken in the third trimester of pregnancy. The source is a female donor in good health, enrolled as a control in a pregnancy study. The CDR3 runs from the conserved cysteine through the conserved F or W. D genes are given only for firm matches. Clone sizes are given selectively: once, few, many, or a class where the clone is expanded.

>TRBD2|TRBV7-8|TRBJ2-5|NA
CASSPRSWLAAQETQYF
TGTGCCAGCAGCCCCCGATCTTGGCTAGCGGCTCAAGAGACCCAGTACTTC
>TRBD2|TRBV27|TRBJ2-5|NA
CASSLLAGGQETQYF
TGTGCCAGCAGTCTCCTAGCGGGGGGTCAAGAGACCCAGTACTTC
>NA|TRBV18|TRBJ2-6|NA
CASSKEGTGANVLTF
TGTGCCAGCAGTAAAGAGGGTACTGGGGCCAACGTCCTGACTTTC
>NA|TRBV6-1|TRBJ1-1|NA
CASSLRGSTEAFF
TGTGCCAGCAGCCTCCGGGGTTCCACTGAAGCTTTCTTT
>NA|TRBV11-1|TRBJ2-7|NA
CASSRSYEQYF
TGTGCCAGCAGCCGCTCCTACGAGCAGTACTTC
>TRBD1|TRBV7-9|TRBJ1-2|NA
CASSLAGGIGYTF
TGTGCCAGCAGCTTGGCAGGGGGTATTGGCTACACCTTC
>TRBD2|TRBV6-5|TRBJ2-1|NA
CASSYEGLARNEQFF
TGTGCCAGCAGTTACGAAGGACTAGCGAGGAATGAGCAGTTCTTC
>NA|TRBV5-1|TRBJ2-2|NA
CASSLEPNGELFF
TGCGCCAGCAGCTTGGAGCCAAACGGGGAGCTGTTTTTT
>TRBD1|TRBV30|TRBJ2-2|NA
CAWRDRGRGTGELFF
TGTGCCTGGAGGGACAGGGGGCGCGGGACCGGGGAGCTGTTTTTT
>TRBD2|TRBV5-5|TRBJ2-1|NA
CASSSGGEGSNEQFF
TGTGCCAGCAGCTCGGGAGGTGAGGGGTCCAATGAGCAGTTCTTC
>TRBD1|TRBV19|TRBJ2-5|NA
CASGTGGGETQYF
TGTGCCAGTGGGACAGGGGGCGGGGAGACCCAGTACTTC
>NA|TRBV29-1|TRBJ1-1|NA
CSVEPRMNTEAFF
TGCAGCGTTGAACCCAGGATGAACACTGAAGCTTTCTTT
>TRBD2|TRBV19|TRBJ2-6|NA
CASSTGGTPNVLTF
TGTGCCAGTAGTACGGGGGGGACTCCCAACGTCCTGACTTTC
>TRBD1|TRBV7-2|TRBJ2-3|NA
CASSLRRQGATDTQYF
TGTGCCAGCAGCTTACGAAGACAGGGGGCTACAGATACGCAGTATTTT
>NA|TRBV18|TRBJ1-1|NA
CASSPLSGLIGTEAFF
TGTGCCAGCTCACCCCTCTCGGGTCTTATTGGCACTGAAGCTTTCTTT
>NA|TRBV5-5|TRBJ2-5|NA
CASSAIGQIQETQYF
TGTGCCAGCAGCGCCATTGGGCAGATCCAAGAGACCCAGTACTTC
>TRBD1|TRBV9|TRBJ2-3|NA
CASSLLQGTDTQYF
TGTGCCAGCAGCTTGCTACAGGGGACAGATACGCAGTATTTT
>NA|TRBV7-2|TRBJ1-2|NA
CASSLRYQRGYTF
TGTGCCAGCAGCTTACGTTACCAGCGAGGCTACACCTTC
>NA|TRBV7-9|TRBJ2-3|NA
CASSLVDPGTDTQYF
TGTGCCAGCAGCTTAGTTGATCCAGGGACAGATACGCAGTATTTT
>TRBD2|TRBV5-4|TRBJ2-6|NA
CASSLGGGGFSGANVLTF
TGTGCCAGCAGCCTGGGCGGGGGGGGATTCTCTGGGGCCAACGTCCTGACTTTC
>NA|TRBV6-1|TRBJ2-7|NA
CASSENRESYEQYF
TGTGCCAGCAGTGAAAACAGGGAATCCTACGAGCAGTACTTC
>TRBD1|TRBV6-1|TRBJ1-1|NA
CASSEEMRTGNAEAFF
TGTGCCAGCAGTGAAGAGATGAGGACAGGGAACGCTGAAGCTTTCTTT
>NA|TRBV15|TRBJ2-5|once
CATSRDLQSRGETQYF
TGTGCCACCAGCAGAGATCTCCAGTCGCGGGGAGAGACCCAGTACTTC
>NA|TRBV30|TRBJ2-5|NA
CARGSGGYPQYF
TGTGCCCGGGGGTCTGGGGGGTACCCCCAGTACTTC
>TRBD1|TRBV7-2|TRBJ1-6|NA
CASSKRSPDRANSPLHF
TGTGCCAGCAGCAAACGGTCCCCCGACAGGGCCAATTCACCCCTCCACTTT